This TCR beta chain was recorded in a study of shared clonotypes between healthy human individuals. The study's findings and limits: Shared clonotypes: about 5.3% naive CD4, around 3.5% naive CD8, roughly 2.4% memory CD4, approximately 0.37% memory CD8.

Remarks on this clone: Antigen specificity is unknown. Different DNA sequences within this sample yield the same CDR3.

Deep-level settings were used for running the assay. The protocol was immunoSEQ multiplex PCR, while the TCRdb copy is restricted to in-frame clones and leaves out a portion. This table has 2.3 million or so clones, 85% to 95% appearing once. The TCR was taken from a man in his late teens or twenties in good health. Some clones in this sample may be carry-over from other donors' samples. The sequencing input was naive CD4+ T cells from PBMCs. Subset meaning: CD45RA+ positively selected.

CDR3 bases: TGTGCCAGCAGCAACAGCTACGAGCAGTACTTC. Its protein product is CASSNSYEQYF. This sequence joins TRBV6-5 and TRBJ2-7; D not certain. V gave up 6 bases and J gave up 3 bases, with 6 bases separating them. CDR3 length: 11 residues. Germline assignment: CDR1 MNHEY and CDR2 SVGAGI.